This T cell receptor beta chain comes out of a study of PD-1 blockade in classical Hodgkin lymphoma. Every patient had relapsed following autologous stem cell transplantation, and cohorts differed in brentuximab vedotin exposure. Profiling relied on immunoSEQ multiplex PCR, and the TCRdb table lists in-frame clones only, not all of them. Of about 98,000 clones in the sample, roughly 90% are singletons; the top ten hold 2.8%. The sample consisted of peripheral blood mononuclear cells (PBMCs), taken at baseline. The receptor's source is a human donor with classical Hodgkin lymphoma.

CDR3 DNA: TGTGCCAGCGGGGGCGGAAGGGGGACGCAGTATTTT. This encodes CASGGGRGTQYF. The chain carries TRBV6-5 and TRBJ2-3; D is possibly TRBD1 (6 bases). Germline lookup yields CDR1 MNHEY and CDR2 SVGAGI. V was trimmed by 8 bases and J by 9 bases, leaving 15 bases between them. The CDR3 length is 12 residues.